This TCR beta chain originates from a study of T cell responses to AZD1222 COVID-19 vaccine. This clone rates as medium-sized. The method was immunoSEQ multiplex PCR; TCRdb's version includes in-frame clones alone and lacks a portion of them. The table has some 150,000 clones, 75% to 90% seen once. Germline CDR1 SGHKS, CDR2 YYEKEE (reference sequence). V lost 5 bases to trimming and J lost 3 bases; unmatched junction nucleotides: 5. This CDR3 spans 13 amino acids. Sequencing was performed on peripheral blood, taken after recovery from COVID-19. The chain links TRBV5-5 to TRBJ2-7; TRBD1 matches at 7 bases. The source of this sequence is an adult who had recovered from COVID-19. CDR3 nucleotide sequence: TGTGCCAGCAGTGGACAGGAGTACTACGAGCAGTACTTC. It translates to CASSGQEYYEQYF.